This T cell receptor beta chain was obtained from a study of blood T cell repertoires in COVID-19 (TCRdb year 2020). A note on the overall study: Samples from collaborators originated in the United States, Italy and Spain and spanned both the acute and convalescent phases of COVID-19. The material from the prospective study consisted of cDNA or gDNA derived from T cells, B-cell-depleted T cells, or PBMCs. The dataset comprised deeply sampled blood TCRbeta repertoires from subjects exposed to, actively infected with, or recovered from COVID-19. A freely available public database, intended as a resource for researchers studying the immune response to SARS-CoV-2, is where the repertoires were released. The samples were drawn from two sources: the first 160 participants of the ongoing ImmuneRACE study, and 1,000 to 1,500 subjects contributed by 6 global collaborators. Nearly every sample came with metadata listing a de-identified subject ID, COVID-19 status, age in years and sex. Where available, HLA class I and class II types were taken from metadata supplied by the sample provider and were not determined by assay-based typing. Summary of the overall study and its limitations: The quantity of clinical and demographic metadata differed by source and by participant and was supplied without curation.

CDR1 LNHDA and CDR2 SQIVND were looked up in the germline V gene (reference sequence). The CDR3 starts with the cysteine, ends with the phenylalanine, and has 14 residues. Only the CDR3 region is kept as DNA, spanning 42 bases read in frame from base 1. Here V drops 5 bases and J drops 6 bases, and the junction holds 8 bases not matched to any gene. TCRbeta CDR3 regions were amplified from genomic DNA using the immunoSEQ Assay, a bias-controlled multiplex PCR. Processing in the source paper ran as follows. Within the assay, amplification of reference gene primers was used to estimate how many nucleated cells each sample contained. To quantify the absolute abundance of each unique TCRbeta CDR3 rearrangement, sequence reads were collapsed and filtered. For each sample, productive Simpson clonality was calculated as the square root of Simpson's diversity index over productive rearrangements. The table was pulled from immuneACCESS by TCRdb, which kept in-frame rearrangements only. Such tables lose some clones; where checked, under half of the loss comes from unresolved V genes, and the rest has no known cause. V and J calls plus clone size are reproduced from that table; the DNA served to infer D and trimming. For this sample there are about 170,000 clones; over 65% appear just once. 4.4% of the sample lies in the top ten.

With regard to this clone: Its antigen remains unidentified. Base qualities are missing; no much larger clone stands one base away.

Participants in the prospective study were enrolled through a virtual design, were aged about 18 to 89 years, and lived in about 25 United States geographic areas. In the prospective study, participants were assigned to cohorts based on the clinical history participants reported in a screening survey and a study questionnaire. Recovered participants in ImmuneRACE Cohort 3 were defined as having two consecutive negative NP/OP PCR tests, clearance from a healthcare professional, or resolution of symptoms. Each participant in the prospective study had whole blood, serum and a nasopharyngeal or oropharyngeal swab collected by mobile phlebotomists. Over a roughly 2-month period, participants in the prospective study had the option of providing additional blood draws and questionnaires. Blood samples from the prospective study were shipped frozen or at room temperature prior to DNA extraction.

The chain joins TRBV19 to TRBJ1-1, with 8 central nucleotides matching TRBD1. Sequenced input: PBMCs or T cells enriched from blood (not recorded which). The receptor was derived from a woman in her 50s who had recovered from COVID-19. Read as DNA, the sequence is TGTGCCAGTAGTCCGTTTCCGGGACAGGCTGAAGCTTTCTTT. Translated, it reads CASSPFPGQAEAFF.